What follows are 32 T cell receptor beta chains derived from one specimen sequenced in a study of blood T cell repertoires in COVID-19. Profiled with immunoSEQ multiplex PCR; TCRdb holds only in-frame clones, not every one. Among approximately 500,000 clones listed, approximately 83% were seen once. The sequenced sample was peripheral blood. The receptors originated from a human donor in a cohort sampled during active COVID-19.

The gene calls are TRBV19 and TRBJ1-1; 7 nucleotides match TRBD1. V lost 7 bases and J lost 4; bases outside the gene matches: 15. Germline CDR1 is LNHDA and CDR2 is SQIVND (reference sequence). The CDR3 loop spans 16 amino acids. The CDR3 spells CASTHRNRGSSTEAFF. The CDR3 DNA is TGTGCCAGTACCCATAGAAACAGGGGCAGTTCCACTGAAGCTTTCTTT.

The chain joins TRBV6-2 or TRBV6-3 to TRBJ2-7, with D possibly matching TRBD1 (5 bases). CDR3 length: 15 residues. Trimming pared 2 bases from V and 2 bases from J, leaving 13 bases between. The germline V gene encodes CDR1 MNHEY and CDR2 SVGEGT. The CDR3 DNA follows: TGTGCCAGCAGTTACCCCTTAGGGGCCACCTACGAGCAGTACTTC. Its protein product is CASSYPLGATYEQYF.

V is TRBV27 and J is TRBJ2-7; 9 nucleotides align to TRBD1. Germline loops: CDR1 MNHEY, CDR2 SMNVEV (reference sequence). This CDR3 is 14 amino acids long. Germline trimming cut 6 bases from V and 1 base from J; bases unmatched to any gene: 4. The CDR3 sequence is CASRDGTGSYEQYF. CDR3 DNA sequence: TGTGCCAGCAGGGACGGGACAGGGTCCTACGAGCAGTACTTC.

V is TRBV11-1 and J is TRBJ2-3; 7 bases are shared with TRBD1. Germline V lookup: CDR1 SGHAT, CDR2 FQDESV (reference sequence). Unmatched junction bases numbered 5, after V lost 5 bases and J lost 0 bases. The CDR3 contains 15 residues. CDR3 amino acids: CASSRGTASTDTQYF. The CDR3 nucleotides read TGTGCCAGCAGCCGAGGGACAGCTAGCACAGATACGCAGTATTTT.

In the case of this clone: The junction shows a germline mismatch at one end, possibly a read error. The chain recombines TRBV11-3 with TRBJ2-1, with TRBD2 matching 16 bases. The CDR3 loop spans 15 amino acids. Per the germline V gene, CDR1 is SGHNT and CDR2 is YENEEA. The CDR3, as DNA: TGTGCCAGCAGCTTAGGGGGACTAGCGGGAGGGCCGCGGATCTTC. Encoded protein: CASSLGGLAGGPRIF.

Turning to this clone: One junction end does not reproduce the germline sequence, and a read error may be involved. The gene calls are TRBV29-1 and TRBJ2-3; 8 bases align to TRBD2. This CDR3 is 13 amino acids long. Germline values: CDR1 SQVTM, CDR2 ANQGSEA. The CDR3 loop reads CSVQSGSTDTQYF. CDR3 DNA sequence: TGCAGCGTTCAAAGCGGGAGCACGGATACGCAGTATTTT.

This clone was detected only once. The chain is built from TRBV28 and TRBJ1-2; possibly TRBD1 for D (6 bases). The CDR3 has 13 residues. In germline, CDR1 is MDHEN, CDR2 SYDVKM. Trimming stripped 3 bases from V and 3 bases from J, with 8 bases between. CDR3 sequence (DNA): TGTGCCAGCAGTTTCAGGGGCCACTATGGCTACACCTTC. Translation gives CASSFRGHYGYTF.

CDR3 nucleotides: TGTGCCACCAGCGATACAGGGATAAGATACTTC. It specifies CATSDTGIRYF. This chain uses TRBV15 with TRBJ2-5, with D possibly matching TRBD1 (6 bases). The CDR3 sequence is 11 residues long. Looked up from germline, CDR1 is LNHNV and CDR2 is YYDKDF (reference sequence). The V gene lost 5 bases and the J gene lost 14 bases, with 15 bases spanning the gap.

The chain joins TRBV3-1 (or the pseudogene TRBV3-2) to TRBJ2-7; 10 bases fit TRBD2. In germline, CDR1 is LGHDT, CDR2 YNNKEL (reference sequence). With V trimmed by 2 bases and J by 4 bases, 8 bases remained unmatched. The CDR3 loop spans 16 amino acids. CDR3 DNA: TGTGCCAGCAGCCAACGCGTAGCGGGAGGTACTTACGAGCAGTACTTC. Amino acid sequence: CASSQRVAGGTYEQYF.

Only a few counts were recorded for this clone. The CDR3 reads CASSLFTAYNSPLHF. CDR3 sequence (DNA): TGTGCCAGCAGCTTGTTTACAGCCTATAATTCACCCCTCCACTTT. The chain employs TRBV5-6 and TRBJ1-6; no reliable D call. CDR1 SGHDT and CDR2 YYEEEE come from the germline V gene. The CDR3 loop spans 15 amino acids. V lost 1 base and J lost 2, with 7 bases in between. The full variable domain, with the rest looked up from reference TRBV5-6 and TRBJ1-6, is DAGVTQSPTHLIKTRGQQVTLRCSPKSGHDTVSWYQQALGQGPQFIFQYYEEEERQRGNFPDRFSGHQFPNYSSELNVNALLLGDSALYLCASSLFTAYNSPLHFGNGTRLTVT.

The chain combines TRBV15 with TRBJ1-1; the match to TRBD1 covers 9 bases. V lost 2 bases to trimming and J lost 3 bases; unmatched junction nucleotides: 4. Germline V gene sequence: CDR1 LNHNV, CDR2 YYDKDF (reference sequence). The CDR3 covers 15 residues. The CDR3 protein is CATSRSGQGDTEAFF. The CDR3 region has the DNA TGTGCCACCAGCAGATCGGGACAGGGCGACACTGAAGCTTTCTTT.

This chain uses TRBV6-2 or TRBV6-3 with TRBJ2-7; TRBD2 matches at 10 bases. This CDR3 comprises 15 residues. The germline gives CDR1 MNHEY, CDR2 SVGEGT. The V segment lost 6 bases and the J segment 2 bases; nucleotides outside the gene matches: 7. The CDR3 loop reads CASSPRTSGTYEQYF. CDR3 DNA: TGTGCCAGCAGCCCCAGGACTAGCGGTACCTACGAGCAGTACTTC.

This clone occurred once. The V call is TRBV5-1, the J call TRBJ2-1; 11 positions agree with TRBD1. This CDR3 has 16 residues. V dropped 3 bases and J dropped 8; count of bases not matched to a gene: 10. CDR1 SGHRS and CDR2 YFSETQ come from the germline V gene. The CDR3 protein is CASSWTGGIMPHEQFF. DNA for the CDR3: TGCGCCAGCAGCTGGACAGGGGGCATTATGCCCCATGAGCAGTTCTTC.

V is TRBV7-2 and J is TRBJ1-1; D unresolved. The CDR3 length is 14 residues. Per the germline V gene, CDR1 is SGHTA and CDR2 is FQGNSA. V gave up 10 bases and J gave up 1 base, with 16 bases separating them. The CDR3 region is CATQLSNPNTEAFF. Written as DNA, the CDR3 is TGTGCCACCCAGCTTAGCAACCCGAACACTGAAGCTTTCTTT. The variable domain in full, completed from reference TRBV7-2 and TRBJ1-1, reads GAGVSQSPSNKVTEKGKDVELRCDPISGHTALYWYRQSLGQGLEFLIYFQGNSAPDKSGLPSDRFSAERTGGSVSTLTIQRTQQEDSAVYLCATQLSNPNTEAFFGQGTRLTVV.

The chain joins TRBV9 to TRBJ2-6; 9 bases line up with TRBD1. Germline CDR1 reads SGDLS; CDR2 reads YYNGEE. The CDR3 has 16 amino acids. The V segment lost 3 bases and the J segment 0 bases; nucleotides outside the gene matches: 1. The CDR3 DNA reads TGTGCCAGCAGCGGGGACAGGGCCTCTGGGGCCAACGTCCTGACTTTC. Translation: CASSGDRASGANVLTF.

The chain employs TRBV6-2 or TRBV6-3 and TRBJ2-1; 7 bases map to TRBD2. The CDR3 covers 15 residues. J gave up 7 bases and V 2 bases, and 8 bases lay outside the gene matches. The germline V gene has CDR1 MNHEY and CDR2 SVGEGT. The CDR3 nucleotides are TGTGCCAGCAGTTACGTAAGACTAGCTCGAAATGAGCAGTTCTTC. Translating it yields CASSYVRLARNEQFF.

CDR3 nucleotide sequence: TGTGCCACCACCCTCCCGAGACAGCTGAACTATGGCTACACCTTC. Translated: CATTLPRQLNYGYTF. This chain uses TRBV24-1 with TRBJ1-2; perhaps TRBD1 as D (5 bases). Germline CDR1 is KGHDR and CDR2 is SFDVKD. This CDR3 has 15 amino acids. V was clipped by 8 bases and J by 2 bases, with 17 bases between them.

The chain recombines TRBV5-1 with TRBJ2-3; 11 bases fit TRBD2. The CDR3 is 17 residues long. V was clipped by 2 bases and J by 4 bases; unmatched bases: 9. Germline V lookup: CDR1 SGHRS, CDR2 YFSETQ. CDR3 DNA sequence: TGCGCCAGCAGCTTAACAACTAGCGGGAGAAAGGCAGATACGCAGTATTTT. It translates to CASSLTTSGRKADTQYF.

The sample holds one count of this clone. This sequence joins TRBV6-5 and TRBJ1-2; D perhaps matches TRBD1 (6 bases). The CDR3 is made up of 14 amino acids. V was trimmed by 6 bases and J by 6 bases, leaving 17 bases between them. Germline values: CDR1 MNHEY, CDR2 SVGAGI. CDR3 DNA sequence: TGTGCCAGCAGCGAGCCCCGGGGGGCGGATGGCTACACCTTC. It translates to CASSEPRGADGYTF.

V gene TRBV5-1 combines with J gene TRBJ1-1, with 7 bases that match TRBD1. V was pared by 3 bases and J by 5 bases, with 7 bases of the junction left unmatched. The CDR3 has 14 residues. From germline, CDR1 is SGHRS and CDR2 YFSETQ. The CDR3 bases are TGCGCCAGCAGCTATGACAGGGAAGGGACTGAAGCTTTCTTT. It codes for CASSYDREGTEAFF. Full variable domain (outside the CDR3, taken from reference TRBV5-1 and TRBJ1-1): KAGVTQTPRYLIKTRGQQVTLSCSPISGHRSVSWYQQTPGQGLQFLFEYFSETQRNKGNFPGRFSGRQFSNSRSEMNVSTLELGDSALYLCASSYDREGTEAFFGQGTRLTVV.

The chain carries TRBV3-1 (or the pseudogene TRBV3-2) and TRBJ1-2, with D unresolved. This CDR3 has 13 residues. V was pared by 7 bases and J by 4 bases, with 13 bases between. Per the germline V gene, CDR1 is LGHDT and CDR2 is YNNKEL (reference sequence). The CDR3 loop reads CASTEGSLYGYTF. CDR3 DNA sequence: TGTGCCAGCACCGAGGGTTCACTCTATGGCTACACCTTC.

The V call is TRBV18, the J call TRBJ2-1; 8 bases line up with TRBD1. V was pared by 0 bases and J by 7 bases, with 5 bases of the junction left unmatched. The CDR3 is 15 residues long. Per the germline V gene, CDR1 is KGHSH and CDR2 is LQKENI. CDR3 coding DNA: TGTGCCAGCTCACCACCAACGGACAGGGCGAATGAGCAGTTCTTC. It is translated as CASSPPTDRANEQFF.

The rearrangement uses TRBV5-8 and TRBJ1-5; 7 nucleotides match TRBD1. This CDR3 region has 17 residues. The V gene end was trimmed by 1 base and the J gene end by 2 bases; junction bases not matched to a gene: 9. Germline lookup yields CDR1 SGHTS and CDR2 YDEGEE. Here the CDR3 reads CASSLSRGAPRNQPQHF. As DNA, the CDR3 is TGTGCCAGCAGCTTGTCCAGGGGGGCCCCGCGCAATCAGCCCCAGCATTTT. Full variable domain (missing parts from reference TRBV5-8 and TRBJ1-5): EAGVTQSPTHLIKTRGQQATLRCSPISGHTSVYWYQQALGLGLQFLLWYDEGEERNRGNFPPRFSGRQFPNYSSELNVNALELEDSALYLCASSLSRGAPRNQPQHFGDGTRLSIL.

The genes are TRBV7-8 and TRBJ2-1, with D perhaps matching TRBD1 (7 bases). CDR1 is SGHVS and CDR2 is FQNEAQ in the germline V gene. The V end was cut by 4 bases, the J end by 7 bases, with 11 bases between. The CDR3 runs to 13 residues. This chain's CDR3 is CASSSTGRNEQFF. The CDR3 bases are TGTGCCAGCAGCTCGACAGGGAGGAATGAGCAGTTCTTC.

The chain uses TRBV10-3 and TRBJ2-7; 10 nucleotides match TRBD1. Germline V CDR1 and CDR2: ENHRY, SYGVKD. The CDR3 is made up of 14 amino acids. V shed 7 bases and J 6 bases; nucleotides not matched to a gene: 9. Written as DNA, the CDR3 is TGTGCCATCAACAACGGGACAGGGGTGGGCGAGCAGTACTTC. Translating it yields CAINNGTGVGEQYF.

This clone appeared once. This chain uses TRBV20-1 with TRBJ1-5, with 10 bases lining up with TRBD1. Germline V gene data show CDR1 as DFQATT and CDR2 as SNEGSKA (reference sequence). J gave up 0 bases and V 3 bases, and 8 bases lay outside the gene matches. This CDR3 spans 17 amino acids. This CDR3 reads CSASRDRGRNSNQPQHF. DNA for the CDR3: TGCAGTGCTAGTAGGGACAGGGGCCGGAATAGCAATCAGCCCCAGCATTTT.

The chain employs TRBV27 and TRBJ2-5; TRBD2 matches 12 bases. Germline-derived CDR1 and CDR2 are MNHEY and SMNVEV (reference sequence). This CDR3 has 18 residues. V lost 7 bases and J lost 5; bases outside the gene matches: 17. CDR3 nucleotide sequence: TGTGCCAGCACTGCGTCTAGCGGGAGGGGAGTAAAGGGGGAGACCCAGTACTTC. It encodes CASTASSGRGVKGETQYF.

The chain recombines TRBV12-2 with TRBJ2-4; TRBD1, the table's D call, was not compared with the DNA. TRBV12-2 is noted as a pseudogene. The length of the CDR3 is 19 residues. The CDR3: CASRPGPFPKQTPGNIQYF. CDR3 in DNA: TGTGCAAGTCGCCCAGGCCCATTCCCGAAGCAGACGCCAGGAAACATTCAGTACTTC.

A word on this clone: One junction end disagrees with the germline gene, perhaps due to a read error. The V call is TRBV6-1, the J call TRBJ2-3; TRBD2 might be the D (6 bases). The CDR3 runs 11 residues. Germline assignment: CDR1 MNHNS and CDR2 SASEGT. As DNA, the CDR3 is TGTGCCAGCAGTGAAAGAGGAGGGTTGAATTTT. Encoded protein: CASSERGGLNF.

Written as DNA, the CDR3 is TGTGCTAGTGACGGGGGCTACGAGCAGTACTTC. It translates to CASDGGYEQYF. This chain links TRBV12-5 with TRBJ2-7; possible D gene TRBD2, 6 bases. Germline CDR1 is LGHNT and CDR2 is FRNRAP. Between the trimmed V and J ends, which lost 7 bases and 3 bases, there was a span of 7 bases. This CDR3 comprises 11 residues.

The V and J genes are TRBV12-5 and TRBJ2-3, with a tentative D call TRBD1 (5 bases). Trimming cost V 4 bases and J 1 base, with 6 bases left between them. Germline CDR1 and CDR2: LGHNT and FRNRAP. This CDR3 spans 13 amino acids. CDR3 sequence (DNA): TGTGCTAGTGGTTGGGGCGGCACAGATACGCAGTATTTT. Protein product: CASGWGGTDTQYF.

The V and J genes are TRBV15 and TRBJ1-1; possibly TRBD1 for D (6 bases). Germline CDR1 reads LNHNV; CDR2 reads YYDKDF (reference sequence). The CDR3 is made up of 16 amino acids. The V and J ends lost 0 bases and 1 base respectively, with 12 bases between them. The CDR3 DNA reads as TGTGCCACCAGCAGAGATACACAGGGACCGAACACTGAAGCTTTCTTT. As protein: CATSRDTQGPNTEAFF.